Described below is a single TCR beta chain sequence and its context. Its antigen is not identified. The CDR3 length is 11 residues. V was shortened by 0 bases and J by 7 bases, with 7 bases between the two germline ends. Germline loops: CDR1 GTSNPN, CDR2 SVGIG (reference sequence). With 60 Vbeta and 13 Jbeta primers, the PCR was carried out. The table came from immunoSEQ multiplex PCR; TCRdb's copy has only in-frame clones and leaves some out. The sample has about 110,000 clones, around 80% seen once. This record belongs to a study of cytomegalovirus exposure and HLA in healthy donors. Study findings and constraints: For TCR beta chains, V- and J-gene trimming was later linked to a missense DCLRE1C variant. The listing of 150 to 200 TCR beta chains classed them as cytomegalovirus-associated.

The chain employs TRBV30 and TRBJ2-7; D call uncertain. The sample comprised PBMCs. The source of this sequence is a man under 40 in good health and CMV-seropositive. The CDR3 sequence: CAWSVGREQYV. The CDR3 DNA reads TGTGCCTGGAGTGTTGGCCGGGAGCAGTACGTC.